This TCR beta chain stems from a study of control samples from healthy donors and cancer patients. Germline-derived CDR1 and CDR2 are SGDLS and YYNGEE. This CDR3 comprises 14 residues. The V gene lost 2 bases and the J gene lost 1 base, with 10 bases spanning the gap. Sequenced by immunoSEQ multiplex PCR; TCRdb stores in-frame clones only, minus some. There are about 130,000 clones in the sample; 85% to 95% occur only once, and 14% lies in the top ten. The TCR sequence derives from a man in his 60s with colorectal cancer. The specimen sequenced was PBMCs. The rearrangement joins TRBV9 to TRBJ2-7; the D gene could be TRBD1 or TRBD2 (6 bases each). The CDR3 nucleotides are TGTGCCAGCAGCGTTGGGGGGCATTCCTACGAGCAGTACTTC. It encodes CASSVGGHSYEQYF.